The subject of this entry is one T cell receptor beta chain. This entry belongs to a study of T cell responses to AZD1222 COVID-19 vaccine. Germline loops: CDR1 SGHTS, CDR2 YDEGEE. The J segment lost 0 bases and the V segment lost 3 bases, leaving 3 bases of the junction unmatched. CDR3 length: 15 residues. TCRdb's table, derived via immunoSEQ multiplex PCR, lists solely in-frame clones and lacks some. The sample shows about 110,000 clones, 85% to 90% of them seen only once. The chain employs TRBV5-8 and TRBJ2-5; 9 bases are a match to TRBD2. The sample here was peripheral blood, taken 28 days after the second AZD1222 dose. The sequence derives from an adult who received the AZD1222 COVID-19 vaccine. CDR3: CASSSIAGDQETQYF. The CDR3 bases are TGTGCCAGCAGCTCCATAGCGGGGGACCAAGAGACCCAGTACTTC.